The clone carrying this TCR beta chain has a single count. Its antigen is unknown. This entry comes from a study of Ad26.COV2.S vaccination and SARS-CoV-2 variants. Regarding the study as a whole: Vaccinees showed greater spike-specific TCR breadth than placebo recipients. Placebo and vaccine recipients had non-spike TCR breadth that was similar. Breadth, reportedly substantial, characterized the spike-specific CD8+ and CD4+ T cell responses after vaccination.

Germline values: CDR1 SGHTA, CDR2 FQGTGA. The CDR3 consists of 13 residues. The V end lost 5 bases, the J end lost 2 bases, and 8 bases lay between the germline ends. Libraries were prepared by immunoSEQ multiplex PCR; TCRdb keeps only in-frame clonotypes and omits some of them. The data show about 94,000 clones, roughly 84% seen once. The J gene is TRBJ2-3, the V gene TRBV7-3; D call uncertain. The sequenced sample was peripheral blood, obtained after recovery from COVID-19. This TCR came from a human donor who had recovered from COVID-19. CDR3: CASSKGFTDTQYF. The CDR3, as DNA: TGTGCCAGCAGCAAAGGATTCACAGATACGCAGTATTTT.